The rows below give T cell receptor beta chains drawn from one sample of a study of T cells in Graves' hyperthyroidism and ophthalmopathy. Using its own MiXCR run on the multiplex PCR reads, TCRdb lists one record per CDR3 protein. Among around 300,000 distinct CDR3 sequences listed, about an eighth were seen once. The sequencing sample was made of blood. Receptors originate from a woman aged 25 to 39 with Graves' hyperthyroidism that later progressed to Graves' ophthalmopathy. Both conserved end residues are part of each CDR3. Fields, in order: V gene, J gene, clone size, CDR3 protein. Rows give clone size only sometimes, using once, few, many, or a class for an expanded clone.

TRBV12-3/TRBV12-4	TRBJ2-7	many	CASSFGIASYEQYF
TRBV2	TRBJ1-1	many	CASSGQGMNTEAFF
TRBV19	TRBJ2-1	NA	CATRTGLADYNEQFF
TRBV20-1	TRBJ2-3	NA	CSAGAGGPGTQYF
TRBV19	TRBJ1-1	NA	CASRRTVETTEAFF
TRBV20-1	TRBJ2-1	many	CSAADRTSFNEQFF
TRBV6-2/TRBV6-3	TRBJ1-5	many	CASSYWEGEQPQHF
TRBV4-1	TRBJ2-7	many	CASSQDYPGTASSYEQYF
TRBV27	TRBJ2-2	NA	CAFVKTGELFF
TRBV7-2	TRBJ2-1	many	CASRQGAANEQFF
TRBV30	TRBJ2-7	many	CAWGVSYEQYF
TRBV7-2	TRBJ2-5	many	CASSLSRGSETQYF
TRBV12-3/TRBV12-4	TRBJ2-7	many	CASSRGLASQNPHEQYF
TRBV14	TRBJ2-7	many	CASSQLGYEQYF
TRBV4-3	TRBJ2-2	many	CASSQDKAAGGWTGELFF
TRBV12-3/TRBV12-4	TRBJ2-2	many	CASSLAMNTGELFF
TRBV6-5	TRBJ1-1	NA	CASSYRQGVTEAFF
TRBV28	TRBJ2-5	many	CASSPVGGENF
TRBV7-2	TRBJ1-1	many	CASSSGAGEAFF
TRBV28	TRBJ2-7	once	CASTPTGRAAHEQYF
TRBV7-3	TRBJ2-2	many	CASSKDRHTGELFF
TRBV6-5	TRBJ2-3	many	CASSYGAGTQYF
TRBV24-1	TRBJ2-5	many	CATSDRGQPQETQYF
TRBV20-1	TRBJ2-1	few	CSARWTSGRDWSSYNEQFF
TRBV9	TRBJ2-7	once	CASSVGGTSGTYEQYF
TRBV5-1	TRBJ2-5	many	CASSLASGEETQYF
TRBV4-3	TRBJ2-7	many	CASSHLSTSASYEQYF